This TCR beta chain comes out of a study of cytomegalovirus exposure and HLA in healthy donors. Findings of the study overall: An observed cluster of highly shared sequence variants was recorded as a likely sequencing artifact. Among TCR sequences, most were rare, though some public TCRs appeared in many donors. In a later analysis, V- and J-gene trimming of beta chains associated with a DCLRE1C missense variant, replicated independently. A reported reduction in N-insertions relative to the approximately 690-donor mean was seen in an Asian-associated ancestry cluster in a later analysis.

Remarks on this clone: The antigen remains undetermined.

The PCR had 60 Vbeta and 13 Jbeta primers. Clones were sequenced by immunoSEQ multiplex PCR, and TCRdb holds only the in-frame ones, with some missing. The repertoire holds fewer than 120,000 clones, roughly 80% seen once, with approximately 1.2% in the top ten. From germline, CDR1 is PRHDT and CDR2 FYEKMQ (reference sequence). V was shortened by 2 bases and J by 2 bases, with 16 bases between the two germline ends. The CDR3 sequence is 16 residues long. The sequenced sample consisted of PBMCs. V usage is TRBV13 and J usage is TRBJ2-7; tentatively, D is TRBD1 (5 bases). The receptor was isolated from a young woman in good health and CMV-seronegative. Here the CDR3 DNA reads TGTGCCAGCAGCTTAAGGACAAGCCCTACTCCCTACGAGCAGTACTTC. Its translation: CASSLRTSPTPYEQYF.